This T cell receptor beta chain originates from a study of T cells in Graves' hyperthyroidism and ophthalmopathy. This clonotype was observed many times. TCR beta CDR3 regions were amplified from RNA. During a first-round RT-PCR of the TCR CDR3, the HTBI primer set was used. TCRdb ran MiXCR on the multiplex PCR reads and lists one entry per CDR3 protein. The table lists more than 300,000 distinct CDR3 sequences, less than 20% of them singletons. V was shortened by 7 bases and J by 4 bases, with 19 bases between the two germline ends. The CDR3 sequence is 15 residues long. The receptor comes from a man aged 18 to 29 with Graves' ophthalmopathy. The specimen sequenced was blood. The chain is built from TRBV12-3 or TRBV12-4 and TRBJ1-2, with unresolved D. The CDR3 DNA is TGTGCCAGCACCCAAAACCGTGTCGGACTCTATGGCTACACCTTC. Translating it yields CASTQNRVGLYGYTF.